Listed below are T cell receptor beta chains from one sample, sequenced in a study of cytomegalovirus exposure and HLA in healthy donors. Generated by immunoSEQ multiplex PCR, the TCRdb table keeps only in-frame clones and is missing some. This table holds some 190,000 clones, 80% found once. The specimen was PBMCs. The receptors stem from a girl aged 10-17 years in good health and CMV-seropositive. The CDR3 runs from the conserved cysteine through the conserved F or W. The order of the fields is CDR3 length, J gene, clone size, V gene, D gene, CDR3 DNA, CDR3 protein. D genes are given only for firm matches. Clone size is not always given. Where it is, it says once, few, many or a class for expanded clones.

14	TRBJ1-1	NA	TRBV6-5	NA	TGTGCCAGCAGTTACTTTGAGGGTTGGGGTGAAGCTTTCTTT	CASSYFEGWGEAFF
14	TRBJ1-4	NA	TRBV5-1	NA	TGCGCCAGCAGCTTGCGTGACCTAGGCGAAAAACTGTTTTTT	CASSLRDLGEKLFF
14	TRBJ1-1	once	TRBV5-5	NA	TGTGCCAGCAGCACTTCCCCCCCTAGCCCGGGGGCTTTCTTT	CASSTSPPSPGAFF
16	TRBJ2-5	NA	TRBV9	TRBD2	TGTGCCAGCAGCCGTGGGGGGGGAGGGCTCCAAGAGACCCAGTACTTC	CASSRGGGGLQETQYF
13	TRBJ2-7	NA	TRBV7-9	NA	TGTGCCAGCAGCTTAGCACGAGACTACGAGCAGTACTTC	CASSLARDYEQYF
14	TRBJ1-2	NA	TRBV7-9	TRBD1	TGTGCCAGCAGCGAACCGGGACAGGGGTCTGGCTACACCTTC	CASSEPGQGSGYTF
13	TRBJ1-2	NA	TRBV29-1	NA	TGCAGCGTCGAGGGGGGGCTAGGCTATGGCTACACCTTC	CSVEGGLGYGYTF
13	TRBJ1-3	few	TRBV25-1	NA	TGTGCCAGCAGGGCGCAGGGTAGAAACACCATATATTTT	CASRAQGRNTIYF
13	TRBJ1-2	NA	TRBV2	TRBD1	TGTGCCAGCAGTGACACAGGGGACTATGGCTACACCTTC	CASSDTGDYGYTF
11	TRBJ1-1	NA	TRBV27	NA	TGTGCCAGCAAGGCAGGGCTTGAAGCTTTCTTT	CASKAGLEAFF
14	TRBJ2-7	NA	TRBV2	NA	TGTGCCAGCGGGAGTCTAGTCTTTTTGTACGAGCAGTACTTC	CASGSLVFLYEQYF
13	TRBJ1-2	NA	TRBV11-2	NA	TGTGCCAGCAGCTTAGGGGGCCACGTTGGCTACACCTTC	CASSLGGHVGYTF
14	TRBJ2-5	NA	TRBV5-1	NA	TGCGCCAGCAGCTTGGAATGGGGGCAGGAGACCCAGTACTTC	CASSLEWGQETQYF
13	TRBJ2-7	NA	TRBV6-5	NA	TGTGCCAGCAGTTACGTAGGGGTCCACGAGCAGTACTTC	CASSYVGVHEQYF
10	TRBJ2-7	NA	TRBV2	NA	TGTGCCAGCGGAGACTACGAGCAGTACTTC	CASGDYEQYF
14	TRBJ1-2	NA	TRBV9	NA	TGTGCCAGCAGCGTAGTACTAGGGTCGGGAGGCTACACCTTC	CASSVVLGSGGYTF
13	TRBJ2-2	NA	TRBV7-9	NA	TGTGCCAGCAGCTACCCCGAGTCCGGGGAGCTGTTTTTT	CASSYPESGELFF
15	TRBJ1-1	few	TRBV10-2	TRBD1	TGCGCCAGCAGTGAAGGGACAGGGGGAGGTACTGAAGCTTTCTTT	CASSEGTGGGTEAFF
16	TRBJ2-4	once	TRBV28	TRBD2	TGTGCCAGCAGTTCCAATAGCGGGAGGGCCAAAAACATTCAGTACTTC	CASSSNSGRAKNIQYF
12	TRBJ1-2	NA	TRBV9	NA	TGTGCCAGCAGCGTAGATATCTATGGCTACACCTTC	CASSVDIYGYTF
15	TRBJ1-5	NA	TRBV5-8	TRBD1	TGTGCCAGCAGCCGAGGGACAGGGAGAAATCAGCCCCAGCATTTT	CASSRGTGRNQPQHF
13	TRBJ2-5	NA	TRBV18	NA	TGTGCCAGCTCACCGAGGAATGGAGAGACCCAGTACTTC	CASSPRNGETQYF
13	TRBJ2-7	NA	TRBV27	NA	TGTGCCAGCAGTTTATCAGCCTCCTACGAGCAGTACTTC	CASSLSASYEQYF
12	TRBJ2-5	NA	TRBV29-1	NA	TGCAGCGTCCTACTAATACAAGAGACCCAGTACTTC	CSVLLIQETQYF
13	TRBJ1-2	once	TRBV11-2	NA	TGTGCCAGCAGCTCAAACAGGGACGGTGGCTACACCTTC	CASSSNRDGGYTF
14	TRBJ1-2	NA	TRBV6-4	TRBD1	TGTGCCAGCAGTGAAGCCATTGACAGGGGTTGGTACACCTTC	CASSEAIDRGWYTF
15	TRBJ2-7	NA	TRBV11-2	TRBD1	TGTGCCAGCAGCTTAGACGGACAGGGTGGGAACGAGCAGTACTTC	CASSLDGQGGNEQYF
15	TRBJ1-5	NA	TRBV2	NA	TGTGCCAGCAGTGTAAGCGGGAGGGGACCCCAGCCCCAGCATTTT	CASSVSGRGPQPQHF
17	TRBJ1-2	NA	TRBV4-3	TRBD1	TGCGCCAGCAGCCAACTACCGGGACAGGGCCGAAACTATGGCTACACCTTC	CASSQLPGQGRNYGYTF
17	TRBJ1-2	NA	TRBV6-1	NA	TGTGCCAGCAGTGAGGTGAGAGGACAGTATTCGTACTATGGCTACACCTTC	CASSEVRGQYSYYGYTF
13	TRBJ2-7	NA	TRBV5-6	NA	TGTGCCAGCAGCTTTCTATCCAGGGTCGAGCAGTACTTC	CASSFLSRVEQYF
14	TRBJ1-5	NA	TRBV7-2	TRBD1	TGTGCCAGCAGCTTTGACAGGGGCCCTCAGCCCCAGCATTTT	CASSFDRGPQPQHF
14	TRBJ2-3	NA	TRBV25-1	NA	TGTGCCAGCAGTGATAGCGTTAGCACAGATACGCAGTATTTT	CASSDSVSTDTQYF
14	TRBJ2-3	few	TRBV7-9	NA	TGTGCCAGCAGCAATCAGGGGGAGGAAGATACGCAGTATTTT	CASSNQGEEDTQYF
13	TRBJ2-7	few	TRBV5-1	NA	TGCGCCAGCAGCTTGGACCCGGCCTACGAGCAGTACTTC	CASSLDPAYEQYF
12	TRBJ2-7	NA	TRBV4-2	NA	TGTGCCAGCAGCCGGGGGCCAAACGAGCAGTACTTC	CASSRGPNEQYF
14	TRBJ2-7	NA	TRBV6-5	NA	TGTGCCAGCAGGAGGGACTTTCGCTCCTACGAGCAGTACTTC	CASRRDFRSYEQYF
15	TRBJ2-1	NA	TRBV18	TRBD2	TGTGCCAGCTCCCAAACTAGCGGAGCTTACAATGAGCAGTTCTTC	CASSQTSGAYNEQFF
14	TRBJ2-6	NA	TRBV5-1	NA	TGCGCCAGCAGCTTCTTCTCTGGGGCCAACGTCCTGACTTTC	CASSFFSGANVLTF
18	TRBJ2-2	once	TRBV12-5	NA	TGTGCTAGTGGTTTGGTACTGAGTAGCGAGGGGAACACCGGGGAGCTGTTTTTT	CASGLVLSSEGNTGELFF